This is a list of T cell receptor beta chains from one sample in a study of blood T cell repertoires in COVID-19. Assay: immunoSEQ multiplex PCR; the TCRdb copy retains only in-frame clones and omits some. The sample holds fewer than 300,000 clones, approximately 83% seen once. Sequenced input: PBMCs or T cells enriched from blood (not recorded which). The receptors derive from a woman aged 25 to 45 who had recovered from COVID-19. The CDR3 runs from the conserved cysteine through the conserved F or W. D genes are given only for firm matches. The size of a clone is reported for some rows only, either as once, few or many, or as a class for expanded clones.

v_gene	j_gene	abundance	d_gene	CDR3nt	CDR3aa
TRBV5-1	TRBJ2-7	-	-	TGCGCCAGCAGCTTGAATAGGGCAGGGGTAAGCTCCTACGAGCAGTACTTC	CASSLNRAGVSSYEQYF
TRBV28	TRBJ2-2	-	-	TGTGCCAGCAGGTACGGGGGGGAGCTGTTTTTT	CASRYGGELFF
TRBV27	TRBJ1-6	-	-	TGTGCCAGCAGTTTAGCTGGGAGCTCCTATAATTCACCCCTCCACTTT	CASSLAGSSYNSPLHF
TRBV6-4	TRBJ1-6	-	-	TGTGCCAGCAGTGCCGCCGGACAGAATTCACCCCTCCACTTT	CASSAAGQNSPLHF
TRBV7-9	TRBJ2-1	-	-	TGTGCCAGCAGGGCCCCTAAGGGGGGGGACCCATACCACAATGAGCAGTTCTTC	CASRAPKGGDPYHNEQFF
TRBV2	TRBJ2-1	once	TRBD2	TGTGCCAGCAGTGAAGGGGTAGCGGGCCACAATGAGCAGTTCTTC	CASSEGVAGHNEQFF
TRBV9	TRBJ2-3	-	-	TGTGCCAGCAGCTCGACCCGGGGGACAGATACGCAGTATTTT	CASSSTRGTDTQYF
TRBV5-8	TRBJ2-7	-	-	TGTGCCAGCAGTTGGACATTAGGCTACGAGCAGTACTTC	CASSWTLGYEQYF
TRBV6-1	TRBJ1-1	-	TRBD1	TGTGCCAGCAGTGGGAGGACAGGGGGCGGTTTTGACACTGAAGCTTTCTTT	CASSGRTGGGFDTEAFF
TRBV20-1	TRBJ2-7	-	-	TGCAGTGCTAGAGTCCTCTACGAGCAGTACTTC	CSARVLYEQYF
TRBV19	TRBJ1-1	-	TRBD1	TGTGCCAGTAGTCCATTCTCAGGGGGTTTCACTGAAGCTTTCTTT	CASSPFSGGFTEAFF
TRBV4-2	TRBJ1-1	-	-	TGTGCCAGCAGCCAAGATCAGGACTCCCTCATGAACACTGAAGCTTTCTTT	CASSQDQDSLMNTEAFF
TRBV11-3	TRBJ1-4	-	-	TGTGCCAGCAGCACGACAGAAGCAACTAATGAAAAACTGTTTTTT	CASSTTEATNEKLFF
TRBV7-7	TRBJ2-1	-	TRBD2	TGTGCCAGCAGTCTAGCGGGGGGCCGGGGAAATGAGCAGTTCTTC	CASSLAGGRGNEQFF
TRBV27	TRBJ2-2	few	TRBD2	TGTGCCAGCAGTTTCGGGACTACTCCCGACACCGGGGAGCTGTTTTTT	CASSFGTTPDTGELFF
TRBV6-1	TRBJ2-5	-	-	TGTGCCAGCAGTGAAGCAACTCAGGGTCGGACCCAGTACTTC	CASSEATQGRTQYF
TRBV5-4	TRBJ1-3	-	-	TGTGCCAGCAGCTTGGGCGGGGTTGACTCTGGAAACACCATATATTTT	CASSLGGVDSGNTIYF
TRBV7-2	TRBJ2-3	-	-	TGTGCCAGCATAAAGGGGTTTTCAGATACGCAGTATTTT	CASIKGFSDTQYF
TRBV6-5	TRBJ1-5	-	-	TGTGCCAGCAGCTACGTACGGGAGAATAGCAATCAGCCCCAGCATTTT	CASSYVRENSNQPQHF
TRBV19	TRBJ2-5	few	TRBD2	TGTGCCAGTATGGACGGGAGGGTAGGCGGGACCCAGTACTTC	CASMDGRVGGTQYF
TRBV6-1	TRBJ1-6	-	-	TGTGCCAGCAGTGCCCTGGGTAGACAGGCCGGCGGGAATTCACCCCTCCACTTT	CASSALGRQAGGNSPLHF
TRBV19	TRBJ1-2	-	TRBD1	TGTGCCAGTGGGCAGGGACAGGGGGACGGTGGCTACACCTTC	CASGQGQGDGGYTF
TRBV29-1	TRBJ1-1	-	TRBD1	TGCAGCGTCCGGGAAAGACAGGGTAACACTGAAGCTTTCTTT	CSVRERQGNTEAFF
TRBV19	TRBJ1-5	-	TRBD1	TGTGCCAGTAGTGTCATACAGGGGGGTCAGCCCCAGCATTTT	CASSVIQGGQPQHF
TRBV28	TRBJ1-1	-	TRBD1	TGTGCCAGCAGGCCCGGACAGGGTCTCACTGAAGCTTTCTTT	CASRPGQGLTEAFF
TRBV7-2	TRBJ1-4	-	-	TGTGCCAGCAGCTTCAGGCCCGTTGGAACTAATGAAAAACTGTTTTTT	CASSFRPVGTNEKLFF
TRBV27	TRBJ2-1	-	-	TGTGCCAGCAGCCGCCAGGTCCGGACTTACAATGAGCAGTTCTTC	CASSRQVRTYNEQFF
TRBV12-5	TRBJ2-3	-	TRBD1	TGTGCTAGTGGTCCCGGTGACAGGGCGGATACGCAGTATTTT	CASGPGDRADTQYF
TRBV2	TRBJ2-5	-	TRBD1	TGTGCCAGCAGGGGGTACAGGTTTACCAGGGGGCCACTAGTTCAAGAGACCCAGTACTTC	CASRGYRFTRGPLVQETQYF
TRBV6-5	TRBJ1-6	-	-	TGTGCCAGCAGTTATCGGGAACCTAGGGGGTCACCCCTCCACTTT	CASSYREPRGSPLHF
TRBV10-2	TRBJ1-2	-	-	TGCGCCAGCAGTGACGGGTTTGGCTATGGCTACACCTTC	CASSDGFGYGYTF
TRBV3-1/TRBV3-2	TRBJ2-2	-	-	TGTGCCAGCAGCCAAGGAAAGAACGTCCGTCGAACGGGGGTAGCCGGGGAGCTGTTTTTT	CASSQGKNVRRTGVAGELFF
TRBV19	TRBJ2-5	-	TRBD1	TGTGCCAGTAGTATAGTGGGACAGGGGAAAGAGACCCAGTACTTC	CASSIVGQGKETQYF
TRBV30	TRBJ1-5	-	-	TGTGCCTGGAGTACACAACAGGGTTATAGCAATCAGCCCCAGCATTTT	CAWSTQQGYSNQPQHF
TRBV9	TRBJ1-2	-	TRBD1	TGTGCCAGCAGCGTCAGTGGACAGGGGAACTATGGCTACACCTTC	CASSVSGQGNYGYTF
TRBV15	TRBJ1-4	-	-	TGTGCCACCAGCAGAAACAGAATTAATGAAAAACTGTTTTTT	CATSRNRINEKLFF
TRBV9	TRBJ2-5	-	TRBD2	TGTGCCAGCAGCCGGGGGGAAGACTCATTAACCCAGTACTTC	CASSRGEDSLTQYF
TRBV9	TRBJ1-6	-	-	TGTGCCAGCAGCGTGAGTCCCATCGTGTCGGGAGTCTCACCCCTCCACTTT	CASSVSPIVSGVSPLHF
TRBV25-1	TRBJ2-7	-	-	TGTGCCAGCAGCGGGACTGCTGGCCCGAACTTCTACGAGCAGTACTTC	CASSGTAGPNFYEQYF
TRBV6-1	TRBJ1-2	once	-	TGTGCCAGCAGTGATCCCAGGGGAGGGAAGCGTGGCTACACCTTC	CASSDPRGGKRGYTF
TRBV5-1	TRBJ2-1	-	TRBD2	TGCGCCAGCAGCTTGTTCCCGGCGGGAGGAGATAATGAGCAGTTCTTC	CASSLFPAGGDNEQFF
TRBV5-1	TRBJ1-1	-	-	TGCGCCAGCAGCTTGAACCCCCAGCAGGGTAGCGCTTTCTTT	CASSLNPQQGSAFF
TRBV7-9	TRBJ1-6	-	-	TGTGCCAGCAGCTCGCCAGATTCACCCCTCCACTTT	CASSSPDSPLHF
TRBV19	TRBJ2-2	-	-	TGTGCCAGTAGAAGGGGGACCGGGGAGCTGTTTTTT	CASRRGTGELFF
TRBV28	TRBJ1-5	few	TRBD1	TGTGCCAGCAGCCCCTTCCGGGACAGGGGGCAAAGCCAGCCCCAGCATTTT	CASSPFRDRGQSQPQHF
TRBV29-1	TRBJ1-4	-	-	TGCAGCGTTGAAACTCTCCAGGAGGATGAAAAACTGTTTTTT	CSVETLQEDEKLFF
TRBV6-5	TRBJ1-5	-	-	TGTGCCAGCAGTTCGGACAGTTTTTTCAGCAATCAGCCCCAGCATTTT	CASSSDSFFSNQPQHF
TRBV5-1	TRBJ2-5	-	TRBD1	TGCGCCAGCAGCTTGGGACAGGGGAAAGAGACCCAGTACTTC	CASSLGQGKETQYF
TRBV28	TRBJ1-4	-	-	TGTGCCAGCAGTCCTCTTGGGCTAGCTTTCGGGGCAACTAATGAAAAACTGTTTTTT	CASSPLGLAFGATNEKLFF
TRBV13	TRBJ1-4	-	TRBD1	TGTGCCAGCAGCTACACAGGGGTCGGGGGTGAAAAACTGTTTTTT	CASSYTGVGGEKLFF
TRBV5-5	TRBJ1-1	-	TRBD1	TGTGCCAGCAGCTACCCGACAGGGATGAACACTGAAGCTTTCTTT	CASSYPTGMNTEAFF
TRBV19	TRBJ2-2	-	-	TGTGCCAGTAGTGCCGGACTTGCGGCCGGGGAGCTGTTTTTT	CASSAGLAAGELFF
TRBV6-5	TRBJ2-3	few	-	TGTGCCAGCAAGGGCCCCGGACTCACAGATACGCAGTATTTT	CASKGPGLTDTQYF